This T cell receptor (beta chain) emerged from a study of T cells in Graves' hyperthyroidism and ophthalmopathy. Amplified regions were TCR beta CDR3 sequences from RNA transcripts. Carried out on the TCR CDR3, a first-round RT-PCR used the HTBI primer set. TCRdb recomputed calls from the multiplex PCR reads with MiXCR, one row per CDR3 protein. The data show roughly 250,000 distinct CDR3 sequences, roughly 20% seen once. Per the germline V gene, CDR1 is SQVTM and CDR2 is ANQGSEA. Trimming shortened V by 7 bases and J by 8 bases, and 17 bases separated the two germline ends. The CDR3 extends over 13 amino acids.

Sequenced sample: blood. The rearrangement links TRBV29-1 to TRBJ2-2; tentatively, D is TRBD1 (8 bases). The sequence was obtained from a man aged 30 to 39 with Graves' ophthalmopathy. The CDR3 region is CSGHTGGAGELFF. CDR3 DNA sequence: TGCAGCGGACACACAGGGGGGGCAGGGGAGCTGTTTTTT.